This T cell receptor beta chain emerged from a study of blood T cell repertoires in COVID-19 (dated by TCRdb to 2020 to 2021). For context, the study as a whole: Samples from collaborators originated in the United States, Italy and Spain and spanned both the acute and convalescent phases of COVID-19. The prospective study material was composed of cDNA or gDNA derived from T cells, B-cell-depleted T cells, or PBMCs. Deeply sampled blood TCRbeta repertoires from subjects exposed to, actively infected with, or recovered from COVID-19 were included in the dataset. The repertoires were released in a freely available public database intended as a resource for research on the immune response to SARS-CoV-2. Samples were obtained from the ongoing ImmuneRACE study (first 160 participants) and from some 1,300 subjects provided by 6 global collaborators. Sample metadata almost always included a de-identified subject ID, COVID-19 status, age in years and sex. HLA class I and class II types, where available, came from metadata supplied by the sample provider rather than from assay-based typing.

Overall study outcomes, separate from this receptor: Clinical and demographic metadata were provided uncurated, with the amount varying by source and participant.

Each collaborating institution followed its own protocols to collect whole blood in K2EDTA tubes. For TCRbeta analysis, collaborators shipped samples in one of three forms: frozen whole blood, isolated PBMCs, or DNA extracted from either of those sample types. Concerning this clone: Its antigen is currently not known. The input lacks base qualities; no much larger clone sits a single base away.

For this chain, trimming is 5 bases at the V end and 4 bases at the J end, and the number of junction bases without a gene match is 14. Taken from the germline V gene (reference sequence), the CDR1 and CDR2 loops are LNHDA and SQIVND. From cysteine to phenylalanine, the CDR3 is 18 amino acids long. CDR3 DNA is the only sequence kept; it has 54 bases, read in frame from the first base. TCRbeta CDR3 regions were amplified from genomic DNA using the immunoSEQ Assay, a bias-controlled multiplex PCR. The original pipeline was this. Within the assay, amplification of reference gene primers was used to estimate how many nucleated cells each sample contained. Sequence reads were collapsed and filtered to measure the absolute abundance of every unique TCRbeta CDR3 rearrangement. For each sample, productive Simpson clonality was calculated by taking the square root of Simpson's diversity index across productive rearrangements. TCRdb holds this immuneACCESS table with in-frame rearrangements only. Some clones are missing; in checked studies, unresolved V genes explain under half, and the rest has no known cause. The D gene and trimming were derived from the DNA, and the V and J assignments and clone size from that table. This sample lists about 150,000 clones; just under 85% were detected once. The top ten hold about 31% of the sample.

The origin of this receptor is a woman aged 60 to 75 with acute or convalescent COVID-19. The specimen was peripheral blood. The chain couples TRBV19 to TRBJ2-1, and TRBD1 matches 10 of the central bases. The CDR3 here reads CASSSPTPGTGAYNEQFF. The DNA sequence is TGTGCCAGTAGTTCTCCCACTCCCGGGACAGGGGCTTACAATGAGCAGTTCTTC.